This TCR beta chain was retrieved from a study of blood T cell repertoires in COVID-19. At the level of the study: COVID-19 samples collected from the United States, Italy and Spain covered acute and convalescent phases. From T cells, B-cell-depleted T cells, or PBMCs came the material, which was cDNA or gDNA.

The germline V gene encodes CDR1 SGHRS and CDR2 YFSETQ. This CDR3 has 17 residues. Trimming took off 0 bases at V and 2 bases at J, with 16 bases between the two ends. Authors' data handling: Estimation of nucleated cell counts relied on the amplification of reference gene primers. The repertoire was sequenced with immunoSEQ multiplex PCR; TCRdb's copy has only in-frame clones and lacks some. The V and J calls and clone size were taken over from that table, and D and trimming were inferred from the DNA. The sample shows approximately 300,000 clones, 86% of them seen only once. This chain links TRBV5-1 with TRBJ2-3; a possible D gene is TRBD2 (6 bases). The TCR originated in a woman between 45 and 60 years old with acute or convalescent COVID-19. The sequencing sample was made of peripheral blood. The CDR3 region has the DNA TGCGCCAGCAGCTTGGCCGTCTTGGGGGGATACACAGATACGCAGTATTTT. Amino acid sequence: CASSLAVLGGYTDTQYF.